This T cell receptor beta chain was retrieved from a study of T cells in women clearing cervical HPV infection. The CDR3 sequence is 15 residues long. V was cut by 0 bases and J by 5 bases, with 10 bases left in between. Germline V gene sequence: CDR1 KGHSH, CDR2 LQKENI. This table comes from immunoSEQ multiplex PCR, and its TCRdb copy is limited to in-frame clones, with some not included. This sample's table has about 20,000 clones. As concerns this clone: Read data end 3 residues before the CDR3 end; the end is taken from the germline J gene.

The gene calls are TRBV18 and TRBJ1-4, with D possibly TRBD1 on 6 matching bases. Sequenced input: blood buffy coat. The TCR sequence derives from a woman between 18 and 75 years old with a cervical HPV16 infection that either progressed to CIN3+ or cleared (not recorded which). The sequenced CDR3 bases are TGTGCCAGCTCACCACCGGAGGGGGTGAATGAAAAA. It translates to CASSPPEGVNEK. The whole CDR3 protein reads CASSPPEGVNEKLFF. The full variable domain, with the rest looked up from reference TRBV18 and TRBJ1-4, is NAGVMQNPRHLVRRRGQEARLRCSPMKGHSHVYWYRQLPEEGLKFMVYLQKENIIDESGMPKERFSAEFPKEGPSILRIQQVVRGDSAAYFCASSPPEGVNEKLFFGSGTQLSVL.